This T cell receptor (beta chain) was documented in a study of identical twins. A universal primer binding site was introduced by template switching. The final cDNA contained unique molecular identifiers. A single record per CDR3 protein comes from TCRdb applying MiXCR to the 5' RACE reads. Of around 670,000 distinct CDR3 sequences detected, around 6% appear once; the ten largest clones hold around 2%. Healthy Caucasian donors formed the entire cohort. Points from the study as a whole: Conclusions came from cross-sectional statistical analysis, not from following the same donors. Modelling underestimated the level of out-of-frame TCR alpha sharing observed in monozygotic twins.

About this clonotype: What it binds is not known.

Sequenced input: naive T cells sorted from blood. The TCR was taken from a man between 18 and 29 years old in good health.

The chain's CDR3 is CASSFRAGGLVNEQFF. In DNA, the CDR3 is TGCGCCAGCAGCTTCCGGGCGGGAGGGCTGGTTAATGAGCAGTTCTTC. V usage is TRBV5-1 and J usage is TRBJ2-1; 9 positions match TRBD2. Germline V gives CDR1 SGHRS, CDR2 YFSETQ. With V trimmed by 2 bases and J by 7 bases, 10 bases remained unmatched. The CDR3 is made up of 16 amino acids.